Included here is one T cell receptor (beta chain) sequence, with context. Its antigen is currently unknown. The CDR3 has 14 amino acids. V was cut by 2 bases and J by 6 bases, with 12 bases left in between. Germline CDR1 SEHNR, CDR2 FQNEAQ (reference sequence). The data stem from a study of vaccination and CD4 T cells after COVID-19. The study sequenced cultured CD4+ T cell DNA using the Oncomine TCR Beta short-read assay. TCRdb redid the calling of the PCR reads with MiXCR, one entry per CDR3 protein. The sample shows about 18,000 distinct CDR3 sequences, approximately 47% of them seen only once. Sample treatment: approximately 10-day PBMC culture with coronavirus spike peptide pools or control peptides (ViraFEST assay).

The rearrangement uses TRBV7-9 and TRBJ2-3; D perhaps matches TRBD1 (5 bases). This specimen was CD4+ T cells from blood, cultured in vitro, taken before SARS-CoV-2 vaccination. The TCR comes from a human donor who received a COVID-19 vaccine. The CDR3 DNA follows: TGTGCCAGCAGCTTACAGGGTTGGACGGATACGCAGTATTTT. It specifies CASSLQGWTDTQYF.